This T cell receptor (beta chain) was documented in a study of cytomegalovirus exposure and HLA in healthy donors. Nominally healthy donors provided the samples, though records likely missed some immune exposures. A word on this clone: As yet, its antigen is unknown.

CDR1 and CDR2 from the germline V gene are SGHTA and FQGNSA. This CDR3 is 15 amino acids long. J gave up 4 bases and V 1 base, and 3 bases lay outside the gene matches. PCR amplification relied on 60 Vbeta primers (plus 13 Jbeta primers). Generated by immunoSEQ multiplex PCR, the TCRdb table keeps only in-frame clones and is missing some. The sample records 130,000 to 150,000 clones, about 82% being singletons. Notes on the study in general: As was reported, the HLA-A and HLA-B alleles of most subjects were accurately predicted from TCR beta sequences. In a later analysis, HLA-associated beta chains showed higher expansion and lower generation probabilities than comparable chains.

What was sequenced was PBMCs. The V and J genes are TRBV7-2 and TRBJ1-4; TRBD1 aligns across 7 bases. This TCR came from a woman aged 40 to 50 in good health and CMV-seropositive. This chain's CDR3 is CASSLGTGFNEKLFF. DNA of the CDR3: TGTGCCAGCAGCTTAGGGACAGGCTTTAATGAAAAACTGTTTTTT.